One sample yielded the 21 T cell receptor beta chains listed below, sequenced in a study of blood T cell repertoires in COVID-19. The protocol was immunoSEQ multiplex PCR, while the TCRdb copy is restricted to in-frame clones and leaves out a portion. The data contain hundreds of thousands of clones, around 85% of them seen just once; the ten biggest clones take up about 2.2%. Sequencing was done on a sample of peripheral blood. These receptors all stem from a woman in her forties or fifties with acute or convalescent COVID-19.

Details on this clone: Relative to the germline gene, one junction end is altered; a read error may explain this. The chain recombines TRBV3-1 (or the pseudogene TRBV3-2) with TRBJ2-1; the D gene is possibly TRBD1 (5 bases). Germline V gene data show CDR1 as LGHDT and CDR2 as YNNKEL (reference sequence). The CDR3 is made up of 15 amino acids. CDR3 sequence reads: CASRQDRNSYNEQFF. CDR3 DNA: TGTGCCAGCCGCCAAGACAGAAACTCCTACAATGAGCAGTTCTTC.

The chain employs TRBV13 and TRBJ2-3, with 9 bases aligning to TRBD2. The length of the CDR3 is 14 residues. V lost 3 bases and J lost 6; bases outside the gene matches: 4. Germline-derived CDR1 and CDR2 are PRHDT and FYEKMQ (reference sequence). CDR3 in DNA: TGTGCCAGCAGCTTGAGCGGGAGGTCGGATACGCAGTATTTT. Translating gives CASSLSGRSDTQYF.

This sequence joins TRBV13 and TRBJ1-1, with 8 bases fitting TRBD1. Trimming cost V 0 bases and J 3 bases; bases outside gene matches: 21. The germline V gene has CDR1 PRHDT and CDR2 FYEKMQ (reference sequence). The length of the CDR3 is 21 residues. The CDR3 spells CASSLGAGGAGFPYRDTEAFF. In DNA, the CDR3 is TGTGCCAGCAGCTTAGGGGCAGGGGGCGCCGGGTTCCCTTATAGGGACACTGAAGCTTTCTTT.

This chain joins TRBV12-3 or TRBV12-4 and TRBJ1-5; no firm D call. Trimming took off 4 bases at V and 4 bases at J, with 8 bases between the two ends. This CDR3 has 13 amino acids. In DNA, the CDR3 is TGTGCCAGCAGTTCCGCGGGGAATCAGCCCCAGCATTTT. Its translation: CASSSAGNQPQHF.

The chain is built from TRBV10-3 and TRBJ1-5; D is undetermined. The V gene's germline CDR1 is ENHRY and CDR2 SYGVKD. Trimming removed 0 bases from V and 6 bases from J, with 3 bases in between. This CDR3 spans 12 amino acids. Here the CDR3 reads CAISESSQPQHF. The CDR3 bases are TGTGCCATCAGTGAGTCCAGTCAGCCCCAGCATTTT.

The rearrangement uses TRBV6-5 and TRBJ1-4, with a tentative D call TRBD1 (6 bases). V shed 6 bases and J shed 7 bases, with 15 bases lying between them. The CDR3 runs 14 residues. Germline CDR1 is MNHEY and CDR2 is SVGAGI. CDR3 region: CASRLGGAGEKLFF. The DNA of the CDR3 is TGTGCCAGCAGGCTCGGGGGGGCCGGTGAAAAACTGTTTTTT.

A word on this clone: An end of the junction differs from the germline gene, which may be a read error. The chain couples TRBV29-1 to TRBJ2-3, with D possibly being TRBD1 (5 bases). The CDR3 is 12 amino acids. CDR1 SQVTM and CDR2 ANQGSEA come from the germline V gene. The CDR3 is CSVERGTDTQYF. The CDR3 nucleotides are TGCAGCGTTGAAAGGGGCACCGATACGCAGTATTTT.

V and J are TRBV9 and TRBJ1-6; TRBD1 matches 10 bases. With 4 bases clipped from V and 10 bases from J, the junction kept 11 bases outside the gene matches. The CDR3 has 16 residues. The germline gives CDR1 SGDLS, CDR2 YYNGEE. CDR3 amino acids: CASSSTWGDRGSPLHF. The DNA of the CDR3 is TGTGCCAGCAGCTCAACCTGGGGGGACAGGGGATCACCCCTCCACTTT.

The V call is TRBV18, the J call TRBJ2-5; 7 bases are a match to TRBD2. The junction had 15 bases not matched to a gene; V was cut back by 4 bases and J by 4 bases. Looked up from germline, CDR1 is KGHSH and CDR2 is LQKENI. The CDR3 sequence is 17 residues long. CDR3 nucleotide sequence: TGTGCCAGCTCACGACTCTCGGCTAGCGGACCCACAGAGACCCAGTACTTC. The encoded protein is CASSRLSASGPTETQYF.

A few counts support this clone. V and J are TRBV30 and TRBJ1-1, with D unresolved. The CDR3 covers 13 residues. The V gene's germline CDR1 is GTSNPN and CDR2 SVGIG (reference sequence). Trimming removed 0 bases from V and 6 bases from J, with 11 bases in between. The CDR3 DNA reads TGTGCCTGGAGTGTAGGTTCAGCGGCTGAAGCTTTCTTT. Amino acids: CAWSVGSAAEAFF.

This chain uses TRBV3-1 (or the pseudogene TRBV3-2) with TRBJ2-5; TRBD2 matches 7 bases. The V segment lost 1 base and the J segment 4 bases; nucleotides outside the gene matches: 0. CDR1 LGHDT and CDR2 YNNKEL come from the germline V gene (reference sequence). This CDR3 spans 13 amino acids. CDR3 residues: CASSQGGGETQYF. The CDR3 DNA sequence: TGTGCCAGCAGCCAAGGGGGGGGAGAGACCCAGTACTTC.

This chain joins TRBV5-1 and TRBJ2-5, with D perhaps TRBD1 (5 bases). V shed 4 bases and J shed 7 bases, with 11 bases lying between them. Germline CDR1 and CDR2: SGHRS and YFSETQ. CDR3 size: 12 residues. In DNA form, the CDR3 reads TGCGCCAGCAGCCCAAAAAGGGGGACCCAGTACTTC. Translating gives CASSPKRGTQYF.

The chain employs TRBV18 and TRBJ2-3; no firm D call. Trimming removed 4 bases at V and 2 bases at J, with 4 bases between. The CDR3 consists of 12 residues. Germline lookup yields CDR1 KGHSH and CDR2 LQKENI. The CDR3 region is CASSLHTDTQYF. The CDR3 region has the DNA TGTGCCAGCTCACTTCACACAGATACGCAGTATTTT.

The CDR3 sequence is CASSYSLTRGQEKLFF. CDR3 bases: TGTGCCAGCAGTTACTCCTTGACCCGGGGACAGGAAAAACTGTTTTTT. The V call is TRBV6-5, the J call TRBJ1-4, with 7 bases fitting TRBD1. V lost 0 bases to trimming and J lost 8 bases; unmatched junction nucleotides: 9. CDR3 size: 16 residues. Per the germline V gene, CDR1 is MNHEY and CDR2 is SVGAGI.

J is TRBJ2-1 and V is TRBV18; weak D call: TRBD2 (5 bases). CDR1 KGHSH and CDR2 LQKENI come from the germline V gene. The CDR3 length is 16 residues. V was pared by 2 bases and J by 4 bases, with 15 bases between. This CDR3 is CASSPGERTFYNEQFF. CDR3 DNA: TGTGCCAGCTCACCAGGCGAGAGGACTTTTTACAATGAGCAGTTCTTC. The full variable domain, with the rest looked up from reference TRBV18 and TRBJ2-1, is NAGVMQNPRHLVRRRGQEARLRCSPMKGHSHVYWYRQLPEEGLKFMVYLQKENIIDESGMPKERFSAEFPKEGPSILRIQQVVRGDSAAYFCASSPGERTFYNEQFFGPGTRLTVL.

The chain combines TRBV6-6 with TRBJ2-3; 10 nucleotides agree with TRBD2. The CDR3 is 15 amino acids. V lost 6 bases, J lost 5 bases, and 8 bases stayed unmatched. Germline CDR1 MNHNY, CDR2 SVGAGI (reference sequence). This chain's CDR3 is CASRRPSGGQDTQYF. CDR3 sequence (DNA): TGTGCCAGCAGACGTCCTAGCGGGGGTCAAGATACGCAGTATTTT.

This clone was detected only once. V and J are TRBV7-2 and TRBJ1-6, with a tentative D call TRBD1 (6 bases). V was shortened by 2 bases and J by 4 bases, with 12 bases between the two germline ends. CDR1 SGHTA and CDR2 FQGNSA come from the germline V gene. The CDR3 totals 16 residues. CDR3 region: CASSLSSGQYNSPLHF. In nucleotides, the CDR3 is TGTGCCAGCAGCTTATCATCAGGACAGTATAATTCACCCCTCCACTTT.

In this sample, this clone turned up once. The rearrangement links TRBV4-3 to TRBJ2-4; TRBD2 might be the D (6 bases). CDR1 is LGHNA, CDR2 YSLEER, per germline. Trimming took 0 bases from V and 9 from J, leaving 15 bases between them. The CDR3 extends over 15 amino acids. Here the CDR3 reads CASSQEGVGGVIQYF. Here the CDR3 DNA reads TGCGCCAGCAGCCAAGAGGGCGTAGGAGGGGTCATTCAGTACTTC.

The chain joins TRBV11-2 to TRBJ2-3, with TRBD2 matching 8 bases. The CDR3 loop spans 16 amino acids. CDR1 and CDR2 (germline): SGHAT, FQNNGV. The trim removed 4 bases at V and 4 bases at J, leaving 10 bases unmatched. The CDR3 DNA reads as TGTGCCAGCAGCTCACTAAGCGGGAGTCTGCCAGATACGCAGTATTTT. It encodes CASSSLSGSLPDTQYF.

The chain links TRBV5-1 to TRBJ1-1; D unresolved. The CDR3 runs 13 residues. The ends were cut back, 3 bases at V and 4 bases at J, with 10 bases in the middle. Germline CDR1 reads SGHRS; CDR2 reads YFSETQ. CDR3 amino acids: CASSSAGLTEAFF. The CDR3 DNA reads TGCGCCAGCAGCTCGGCAGGACTCACTGAAGCTTTCTTT.

This clone was seen only once. CDR3 bases: TGTGCCAGCAGCTCGCGCTCCGGGTTGACCGGGGAGCTGTTTTTT. As protein: CASSSRSGLTGELFF. V and J are TRBV11-3 and TRBJ2-2; no definite D call. V dropped 4 bases and J dropped 5 bases, with 14 bases sitting between them. The CDR3 covers 15 residues. Germline CDR1 and CDR2: SGHNT and YENEEA. Together with reference TRBV11-3 and TRBJ2-2, the CDR3 gives the full variable domain: EAGVVQSPRYKIIEKKQPVAFWCNPISGHNTLYWYLQNLGQGPELLIRYENEEAVDDSQLPKDRFSAERLKGVDSTLKIQPAELGDSAVYLCASSSRSGLTGELFFGEGSRLTVL.